This T cell receptor (beta chain) was identified during a study of T-cell reconstitution after alpha-beta-depleted transplantation in children. The sample holds many counts of this clonotype. During its preparation, the TCRbeta library received unique molecular identifiers. Each CDR3 protein gets one entry after TCRdb re-called the PCR reads with MiXCR. The table shows 15,000 to 20,000 distinct CDR3 sequences, with around 5% occurring only once. The CDR3 sequence is 15 residues long. Germline values: CDR1 DFQATT, CDR2 SNEGSKA (reference sequence). Trimming cost V 0 bases and J 4 bases, with 13 bases left between them.

The receptor was isolated from a boy between 10 and 17 years old with acute lymphoblastic leukemia, due to receive a stem cell transplant. The chain couples TRBV20-1 to TRBJ1-5; possible D gene TRBD1, 6 bases. The starting material was PBMCs, obtained before TCRalphabeta/CD19-depleted stem cell transplant. In DNA form, the CDR3 reads TGCAGTGCTAGAGAAGGAGTTACAGGGAATCAGCCCCAGCATTTT. This translates into CSAREGVTGNQPQHF.